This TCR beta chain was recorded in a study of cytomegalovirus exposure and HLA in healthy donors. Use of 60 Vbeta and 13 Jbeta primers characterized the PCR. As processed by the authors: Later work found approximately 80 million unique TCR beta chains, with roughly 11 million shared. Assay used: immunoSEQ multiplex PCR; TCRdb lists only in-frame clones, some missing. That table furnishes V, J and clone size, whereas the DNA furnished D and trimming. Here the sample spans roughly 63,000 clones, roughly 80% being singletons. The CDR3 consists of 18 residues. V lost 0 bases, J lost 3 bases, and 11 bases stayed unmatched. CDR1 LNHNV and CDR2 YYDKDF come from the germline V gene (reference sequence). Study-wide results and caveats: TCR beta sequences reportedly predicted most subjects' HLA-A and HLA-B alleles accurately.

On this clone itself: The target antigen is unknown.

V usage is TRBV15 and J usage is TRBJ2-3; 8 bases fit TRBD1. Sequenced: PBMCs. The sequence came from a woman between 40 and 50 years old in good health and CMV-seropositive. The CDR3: CATSRDPLGQAGTDTQYF. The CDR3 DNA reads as TGTGCCACCAGCAGAGACCCTTTGGGACAGGCGGGAACAGATACGCAGTATTTT.